This is a list of T cell receptor beta chains from one sample in a study of blood T cell repertoires in COVID-19. Assay: immunoSEQ multiplex PCR; the TCRdb copy retains only in-frame clones and omits some. The sample has approximately 270,000 clones, 85% to 90% seen once. The sample taken for sequencing was peripheral blood. The receptors shown here come from a man between 25 and 39 years old with acute or convalescent COVID-19. Both conserved end residues are trimmed from each CDR3. Fields, in order: CDR3 length, clone size, J gene, V gene, CDR3 protein. Clone size is shown for a subset of rows, as once, few, many or a class of expanded clone.

length: 12
size: once
J: TRBJ2-3
V: TRBV19
CDR3: ASGRRGTTDTQY

length: 13
size: -
J: TRBJ2-1
V: TRBV19
CDR3: ASRGAGAGINEQF

length: 12
size: -
J: TRBJ1-1
V: TRBV19
CDR3: ASKISQANTEAF

length: 14
size: -
J: TRBJ1-1
V: TRBV19
CDR3: ASSIRPDISGTEAF

length: 10
size: -
J: -
V: TRBV6-5
CDR3: ASSDDTGELF

length: 11
size: -
J: TRBJ2-1
V: TRBV13
CDR3: ASSFVQRGEQF

length: 14
size: -
J: TRBJ2-5
V: TRBV14
CDR3: ASSPGGSYRGETQY

length: 15
size: -
J: TRBJ1-4
V: TRBV5-4
CDR3: ASSLSPIDSGGGKLF

length: 12
size: -
J: TRBJ1-2
V: TRBV6-6
CDR3: ASRNRGLSSGYT

length: 14
size: -
J: TRBJ1-6
V: TRBV5-1
CDR3: ASSLLGASYNSPLH

length: 16
size: -
J: TRBJ2-2
V: TRBV24-1
CDR3: ATSDGGVAGVNTGELF

length: 12
size: -
J: TRBJ1-5
V: TRBV12-5
CDR3: ASGLGQSNQPQH

length: 10
size: -
J: TRBJ1-5
V: TRBV28
CDR3: ASKITNQPQH

length: 14
size: -
J: TRBJ1-4
V: TRBV11-2
CDR3: ASSSPIRTVNEKLF

length: 13
size: -
J: TRBJ2-5
V: TRBV5-4
CDR3: ASRTGGQYQETQY

length: 13
size: many
J: TRBJ1-4
V: TRBV6-5
CDR3: ASRTDGTGDGKLF

length: 13
size: -
J: TRBJ2-7
V: TRBV25-1
CDR3: ASSEAGTGSYEQY

length: 13
size: -
J: TRBJ2-1
V: TRBV5-1
CDR3: ASSLSSSSYNEQF

length: 12
size: -
J: TRBJ1-1
V: TRBV24-1
CDR3: ATSGTGKNTEAF

length: 11
size: -
J: TRBJ2-1
V: TRBV29-1
CDR3: SVDSSGRNEQF

length: 15
size: -
J: TRBJ2-5
V: TRBV2
CDR3: ASSGPLTSGVMETQY

length: 11
size: once
J: TRBJ2-1
V: TRBV4-1
CDR3: ASSQVGGAGQF

length: 12
size: -
J: TRBJ1-1
V: TRBV28
CDR3: ASSYRTRNTEAF